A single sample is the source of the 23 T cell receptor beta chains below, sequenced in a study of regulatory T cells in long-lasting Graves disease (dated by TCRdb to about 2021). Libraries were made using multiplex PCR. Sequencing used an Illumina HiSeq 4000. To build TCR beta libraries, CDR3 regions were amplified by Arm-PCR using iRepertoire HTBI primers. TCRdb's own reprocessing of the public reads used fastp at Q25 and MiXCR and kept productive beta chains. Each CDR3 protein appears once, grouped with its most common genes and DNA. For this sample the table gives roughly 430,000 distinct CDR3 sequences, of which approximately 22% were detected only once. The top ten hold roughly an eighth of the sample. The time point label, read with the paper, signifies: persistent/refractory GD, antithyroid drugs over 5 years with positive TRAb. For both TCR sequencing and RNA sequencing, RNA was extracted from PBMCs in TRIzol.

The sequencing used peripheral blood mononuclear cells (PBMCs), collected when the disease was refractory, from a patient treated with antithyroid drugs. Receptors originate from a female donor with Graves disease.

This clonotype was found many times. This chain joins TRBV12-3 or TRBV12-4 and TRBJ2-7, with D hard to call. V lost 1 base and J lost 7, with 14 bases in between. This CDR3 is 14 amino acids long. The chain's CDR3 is CASSLVPGFGEQYF. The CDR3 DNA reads TGTGCCAGCAGTTTAGTCCCAGGCTTTGGAGAGCAGTACTTC.

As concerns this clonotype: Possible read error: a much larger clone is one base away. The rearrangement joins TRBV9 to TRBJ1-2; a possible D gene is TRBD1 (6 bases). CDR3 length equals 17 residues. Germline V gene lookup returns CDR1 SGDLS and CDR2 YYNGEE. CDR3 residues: CASSVGTASVVYYGHTF. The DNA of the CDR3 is TGTGCCAGCAGCGTAGGGACAGCCTCTGTCGTCTATTATGGCCACACCTTC.

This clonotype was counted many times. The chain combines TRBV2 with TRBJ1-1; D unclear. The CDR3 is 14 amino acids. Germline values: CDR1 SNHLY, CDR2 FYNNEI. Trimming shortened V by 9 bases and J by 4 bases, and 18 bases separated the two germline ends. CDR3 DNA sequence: TGTGCCAGTCCTAGGACGGCAGATAGCACTGAAGCTTTCTTT. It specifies CASPRTADSTEAFF.

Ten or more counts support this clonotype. CDR3 nucleotide sequence: TGTGCCAGCAGCCGTTCCCGGGACAGGTTCTTCTACGAGCAGTACTTC. It codes for CASSRSRDRFFYEQYF. This chain joins TRBV7-2 and TRBJ2-7; TRBD1 matches at 8 bases. The J segment lost 3 bases and the V segment lost 5 bases, leaving 12 bases of the junction unmatched. Germline V gene sequence: CDR1 SGHTA, CDR2 FQGNSA. The CDR3 has 16 amino acids.

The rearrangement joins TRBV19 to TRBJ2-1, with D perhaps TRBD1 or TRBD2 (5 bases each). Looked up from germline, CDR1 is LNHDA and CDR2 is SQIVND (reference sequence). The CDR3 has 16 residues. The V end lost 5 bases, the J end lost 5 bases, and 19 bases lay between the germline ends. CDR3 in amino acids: CASSSWVGRGDNEQFF. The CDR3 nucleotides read TGTGCCAGTAGTTCTTGGGTCGGAAGAGGGGACAATGAGCAGTTCTTC.

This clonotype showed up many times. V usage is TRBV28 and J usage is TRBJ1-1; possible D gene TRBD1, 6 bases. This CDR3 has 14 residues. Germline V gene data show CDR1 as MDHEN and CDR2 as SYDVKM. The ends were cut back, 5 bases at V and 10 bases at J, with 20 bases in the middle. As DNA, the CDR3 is TGTGCCAGCAGTCCTCGAGGGGGTGGACTAGGAGCTTTCTTT. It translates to CASSPRGGGLGAFF.

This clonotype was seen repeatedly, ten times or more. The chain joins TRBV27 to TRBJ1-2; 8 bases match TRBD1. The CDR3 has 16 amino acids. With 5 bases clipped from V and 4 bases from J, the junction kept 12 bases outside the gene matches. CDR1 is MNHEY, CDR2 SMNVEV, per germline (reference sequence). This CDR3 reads CASSRDRSSGGYGYTF. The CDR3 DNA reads TGTGCCAGCAGTCGGGACAGGTCCAGCGGGGGCTATGGCTACACCTTC.

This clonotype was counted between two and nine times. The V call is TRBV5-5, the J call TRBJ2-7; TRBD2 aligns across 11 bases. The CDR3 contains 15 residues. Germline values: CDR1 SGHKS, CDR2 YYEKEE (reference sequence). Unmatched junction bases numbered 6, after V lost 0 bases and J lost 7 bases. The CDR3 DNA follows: TGTGCCAGCAGCTTGGGACTAGCGGGAACGGGGGAGCAGTACTTC. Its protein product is CASSLGLAGTGEQYF.

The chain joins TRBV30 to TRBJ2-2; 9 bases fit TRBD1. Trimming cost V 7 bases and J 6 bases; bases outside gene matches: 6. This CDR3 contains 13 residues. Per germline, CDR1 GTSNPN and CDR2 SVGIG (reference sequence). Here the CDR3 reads CASGQGGPGELFF. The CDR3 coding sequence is TGTGCCTCGGGACAGGGAGGCCCCGGGGAGCTGTTTTTT.

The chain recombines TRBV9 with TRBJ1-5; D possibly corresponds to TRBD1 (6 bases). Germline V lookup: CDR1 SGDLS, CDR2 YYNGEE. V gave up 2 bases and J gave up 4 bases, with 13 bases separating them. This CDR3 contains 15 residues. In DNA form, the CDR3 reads TGTGCCAGCAGCGTCGGGGGGGGGCCGAATCAGCCCCAGCATTTT. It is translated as CASSVGGGPNQPQHF.

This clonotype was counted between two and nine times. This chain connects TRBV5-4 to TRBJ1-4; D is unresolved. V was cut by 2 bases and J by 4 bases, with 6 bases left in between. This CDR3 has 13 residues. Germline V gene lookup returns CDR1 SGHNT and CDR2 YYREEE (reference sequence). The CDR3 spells CASSFVSNEKLFF. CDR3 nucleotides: TGTGCCAGCAGCTTTGTCAGTAATGAAAAACTGTTTTTT.

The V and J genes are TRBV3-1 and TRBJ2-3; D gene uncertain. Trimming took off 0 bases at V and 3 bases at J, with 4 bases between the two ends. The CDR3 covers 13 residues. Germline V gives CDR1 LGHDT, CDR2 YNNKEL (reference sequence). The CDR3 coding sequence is TGTGCCAGCAGCCAAGAGAAGACAGATACGCAGTATTTT. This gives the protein CASSQEKTDTQYF.

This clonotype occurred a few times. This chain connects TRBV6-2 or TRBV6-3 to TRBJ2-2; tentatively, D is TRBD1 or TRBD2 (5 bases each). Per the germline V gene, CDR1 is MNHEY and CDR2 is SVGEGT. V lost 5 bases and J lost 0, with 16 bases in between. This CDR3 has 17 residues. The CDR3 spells CASSRGSLTANTGELFF. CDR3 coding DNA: TGTGCCAGCAGTCGGGGCTCGCTAACAGCGAACACCGGGGAGCTGTTTTTT.

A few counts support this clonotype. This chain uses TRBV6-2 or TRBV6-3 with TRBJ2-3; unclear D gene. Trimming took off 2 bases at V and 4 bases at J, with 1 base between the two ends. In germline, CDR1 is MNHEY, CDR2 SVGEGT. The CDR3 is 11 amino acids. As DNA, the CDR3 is TGTGCCAGCAGTTACGCAGATACGCAGTATTTT. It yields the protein CASSYADTQYF.

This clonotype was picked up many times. The CDR3, as DNA: TGTGCCAGCAGTTTGTCGGGGATTGGCGAGCAGTACTTC. It is translated as CASSLSGIGEQYF. The rearrangement links TRBV28 to TRBJ2-7; perhaps TRBD2 as D (5 bases). This CDR3 has 13 amino acids. Germline loops: CDR1 MDHEN, CDR2 SYDVKM. V was pared by 3 bases and J by 6 bases, with 12 bases between.

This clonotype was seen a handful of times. This chain's CDR3 is CASRDDLLAKNIQYF. CDR3 DNA sequence: TGTGCCAGCAGAGATGACTTGCTAGCCAAAAACATTCAGTACTTC. The rearrangement links TRBV6-1 to TRBJ2-4; D is unclear. The CDR3 length is 15 residues. Per germline, CDR1 MNHNS and CDR2 SASEGT. Between the trimmed V and J ends, which lost 6 bases and 0 bases, there was a span of 12 bases.

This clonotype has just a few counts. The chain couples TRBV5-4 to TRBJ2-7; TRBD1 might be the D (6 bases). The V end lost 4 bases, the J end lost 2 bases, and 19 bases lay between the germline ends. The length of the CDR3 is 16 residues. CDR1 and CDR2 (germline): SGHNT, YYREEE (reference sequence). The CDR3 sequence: CASSPHPPGQPYEQYF. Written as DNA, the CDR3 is TGTGCCAGCAGCCCCCACCCCCCGGGACAACCCTACGAGCAGTACTTC.

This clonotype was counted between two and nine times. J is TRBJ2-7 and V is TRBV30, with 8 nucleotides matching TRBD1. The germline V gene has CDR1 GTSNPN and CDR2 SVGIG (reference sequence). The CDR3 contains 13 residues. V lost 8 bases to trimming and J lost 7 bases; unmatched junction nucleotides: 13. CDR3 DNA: TGTGCCGGACGGACAGGGCCCCGTGGGGAGCAGTACTTC. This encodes CAGRTGPRGEQYF.

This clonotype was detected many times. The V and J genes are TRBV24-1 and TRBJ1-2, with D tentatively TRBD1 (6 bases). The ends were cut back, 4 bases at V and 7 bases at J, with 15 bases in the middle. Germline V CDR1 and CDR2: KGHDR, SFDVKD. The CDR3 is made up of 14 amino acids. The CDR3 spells CATSEPDRKSGYTF. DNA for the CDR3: TGTGCCACCAGTGAGCCCGACAGGAAGAGTGGCTACACCTTC.

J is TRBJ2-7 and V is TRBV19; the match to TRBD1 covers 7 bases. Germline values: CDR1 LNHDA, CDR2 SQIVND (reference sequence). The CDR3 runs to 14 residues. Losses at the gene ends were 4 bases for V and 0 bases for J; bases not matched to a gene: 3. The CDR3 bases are TGTGCCAGTAGTACCGGGACAGCCTCCTACGAGCAGTACTTC. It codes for CASSTGTASYEQYF.

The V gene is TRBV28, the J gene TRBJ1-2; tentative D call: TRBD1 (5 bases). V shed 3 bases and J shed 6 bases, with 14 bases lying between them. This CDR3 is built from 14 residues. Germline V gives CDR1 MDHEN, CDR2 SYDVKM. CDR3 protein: CASSFWGFKDGYTF. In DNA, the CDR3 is TGTGCCAGCAGTTTTTGGGGGTTTAAGGATGGCTACACCTTC.

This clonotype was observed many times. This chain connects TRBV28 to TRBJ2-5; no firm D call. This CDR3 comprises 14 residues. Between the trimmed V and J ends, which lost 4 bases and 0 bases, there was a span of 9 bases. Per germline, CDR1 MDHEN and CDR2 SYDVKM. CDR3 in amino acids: CASSSLNDQETQYF. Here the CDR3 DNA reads TGTGCCAGCAGTTCCCTTAATGACCAAGAGACCCAGTACTTC.

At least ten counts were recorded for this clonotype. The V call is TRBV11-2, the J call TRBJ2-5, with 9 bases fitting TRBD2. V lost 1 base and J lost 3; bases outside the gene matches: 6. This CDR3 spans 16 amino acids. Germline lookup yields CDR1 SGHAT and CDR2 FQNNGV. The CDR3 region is CASSLVVASGKETQYF. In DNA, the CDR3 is TGTGCCAGCAGCTTAGTGGTTGCTAGCGGGAAAGAGACCCAGTACTTC.